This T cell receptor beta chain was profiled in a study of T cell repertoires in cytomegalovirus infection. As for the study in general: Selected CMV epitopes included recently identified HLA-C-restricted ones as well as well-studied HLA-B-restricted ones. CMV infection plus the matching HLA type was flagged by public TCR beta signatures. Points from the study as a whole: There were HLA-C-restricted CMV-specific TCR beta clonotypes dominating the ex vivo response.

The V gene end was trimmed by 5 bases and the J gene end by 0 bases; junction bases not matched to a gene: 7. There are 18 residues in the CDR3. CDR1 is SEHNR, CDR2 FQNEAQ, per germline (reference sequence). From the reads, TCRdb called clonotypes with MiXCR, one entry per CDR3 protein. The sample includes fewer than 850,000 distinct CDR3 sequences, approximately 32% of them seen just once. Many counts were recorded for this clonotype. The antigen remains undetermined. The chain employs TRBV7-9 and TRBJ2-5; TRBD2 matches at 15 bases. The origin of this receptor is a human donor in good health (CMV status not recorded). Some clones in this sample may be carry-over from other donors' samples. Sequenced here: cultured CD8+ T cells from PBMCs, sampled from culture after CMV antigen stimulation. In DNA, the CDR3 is TGTGCCAGCAGCGCCGGGACTAGCGGGGGGCCGTACCAAGAGACCCAGTACTTC. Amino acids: CASSAGTSGGPYQETQYF.